A selection of T cell receptor beta chains follows, all from one sample in a study of blood T cell repertoires in COVID-19. The method was immunoSEQ multiplex PCR; TCRdb's version includes in-frame clones alone and lacks a portion of them. The sample yields tens of thousands of clones, 78% seen once. The sample was peripheral blood. Receptors originate from a human donor in a cohort sampled during active COVID-19. Both conserved end residues are part of each CDR3. D genes are given only for firm matches. A row's size may be missing; if present it is once, few, many or a size class.

CDR3 length	V gene	J gene	D gene	clone size	CDR3 DNA	CDR3 protein
15	TRBV24-1	TRBJ2-1	.	.	TGTGCCACCTCGCCCCGAGAGCGGATATACAATGAGCAGTTCTTC	CATSPRERIYNEQFF
17	TRBV9	TRBJ2-5	.	.	TGTGCCAGCAGCCCCGAGGGGGACACAATATCACAAGAGACCCAGTACTTC	CASSPEGDTISQETQYF
18	TRBV7-9	TRBJ2-1	TRBD2	.	TGTGCCAGCAGCCTTACGGACCTGACTAGCGGGGGGAGTGGTGAGCAGTTCTTC	CASSLTDLTSGGSGEQFF
13	TRBV28	TRBJ2-7	.	.	TGTGCCAGCAGTTCCTCCCCGGGTGCCGAGCAGTACTTC	CASSSSPGAEQYF
15	TRBV5-1	TRBJ1-1	.	.	TGCGCCAGCAGCTTGGCCATCCAGAAGAACACTGAAGCTTTCTTT	CASSLAIQKNTEAFF
13	TRBV18	TRBJ2-1	TRBD1	.	TGTGCCAGCTCCAAACAGGGGAGCAATGAGCAGTTCTTC	CASSKQGSNEQFF
23	TRBV27	TRBJ2-6	.	few	TGTGCCAGCAGTTTATGGGGGATGGCGGGGGCTTATCCCACCTTCACTGGGGCCAACGTCCTGACTTTC	CASSLWGMAGAYPTFTGANVLTF
17	TRBV7-9	TRBJ2-1	TRBD2	.	TGTGCCAGCAGCTTACGTCTGAGCGGGAGGGCCTTCAATGAGCAGTTCTTC	CASSLRLSGRAFNEQFF
14	TRBV6-6	TRBJ1-5	TRBD1	.	TGTGCCAGCAGCCGGACAGGGGAGGTCCAGCCCCAGCATTTT	CASSRTGEVQPQHF
13	TRBV6-5	TRBJ1-1	TRBD1	.	TGTGCCACCTACAGGGGGCAGGTCACTGAAGCTTTCTTT	CATYRGQVTEAFF
16	TRBV30	TRBJ1-5	TRBD1	few	TGTGCCTGGAGCGCCGGGACAGGGGGTAGCAATCAGCCCCAGCATTTT	CAWSAGTGGSNQPQHF
19	TRBV5-1	TRBJ1-2	TRBD1	few	TGCGCCAGCAGGCAATATTCGGGGGGACAGGGCGTCGCTAACTATGGCTACACCTTC	CASRQYSGGQGVANYGYTF
14	TRBV7-2	TRBJ1-2	TRBD1	.	TGTGCCAGCAGCAACCGACAGGGAAGGGATGGCTACACCTTC	CASSNRQGRDGYTF
12	TRBV7-3	TRBJ2-1	.	.	TGTGCCAGCAGCTTACCCGGGGATGAGCAGTTCTTC	CASSLPGDEQFF
15	TRBV28	TRBJ2-5	.	.	TGTGCCAGCAGTAGCCAGGGAAGAGCCCAAGAGACCCAGTACTTC	CASSSQGRAQETQYF
19	TRBV6-8	TRBJ1-2	TRBD1	few	TGTGCCAGCAGTTACTCGAGATATACAGGGGGAGCATCGGACTATGGCTACACCTTC	CASSYSRYTGGASDYGYTF
13	TRBV5-4	TRBJ2-7	.	.	TGTGCCAGCAGCGGAGGGTCCCCCTACGAGCAGTACTTC	CASSGGSPYEQYF
14	TRBV28	TRBJ1-6	.	.	TGTGCCAGCTTCGGGAGCTCCTATAATTCACCCCTCCACTTT	CASFGSSYNSPLHF
14	TRBV12-5	TRBJ2-3	.	few	TGTGCTAGTGGTTTGGACGCTCTAGTGCGTACGCAGTATTTT	CASGLDALVRTQYF
12	TRBV19	TRBJ1-1	.	few	TGTGCCAGTATGGGAGACATCACTGAAGCTTTCTTT	CASMGDITEAFF
15	TRBV11-3	TRBJ2-5	.	.	TGTGCCAGCAGCTTAACCCACAGGGCGGGCGAGACCCAGTACTTC	CASSLTHRAGETQYF
15	TRBV7-2	TRBJ2-3	TRBD2	.	TGTGCCAGCAGCGCGGGACTAGCCCCCACAGATACGCAGTATTTT	CASSAGLAPTDTQYF
16	TRBV18	TRBJ2-1	TRBD1	.	TGTGCCAGCTCACCCCCCCGACAGGGGGTAGGCAATGAGCAGTTCTTC	CASSPPRQGVGNEQFF
13	TRBV6-5	TRBJ1-1	.	.	TGTGCCAGCAGTTTGGGCTGGATCACTGAAGCTTTCTTT	CASSLGWITEAFF
13	TRBV7-9	TRBJ1-1	.	.	TGTGCCAGCAGCTCTATGGGGCGCACTGAAGCTTTCTTT	CASSSMGRTEAFF
14	TRBV29-1	TRBJ1-1	.	.	TGCAGCGTGGGGGCAGGAGGCCTGAACACTGAAGCTTTCTTT	CSVGAGGLNTEAFF